The 28 T cell receptor beta chains below all came from one sample that was sequenced in a study of T cells after yellow fever vaccination. TCRdb redid the calling of the 5' RACE reads with MiXCR, one entry per CDR3 protein. The sample contains about 350,000 distinct CDR3 sequences, over 4% of which appear only once. The input for sequencing was PBMCs, taken 5 days after the yellow fever booster vaccination. The receptors shown here come from a man aged 18 to 30 who received the YFV17D yellow fever vaccine.

V and J are TRBV7-8 and TRBJ2-5; weak D call: TRBD2 (6 bases). CDR3 length: 15 residues. The germline V gene has CDR1 SGHVS and CDR2 FQNEAQ. V was cut by 4 bases and J by 5 bases, with 17 bases left in between. The CDR3 DNA sequence: TGTGCCAGCAGCTCACCGGGACTCCCTCGGGAGACCCAGTACTTC. Translation gives CASSSPGLPRETQYF.

The chain couples TRBV20-1 to TRBJ2-3; D is unclear. Germline CDR1 reads DFQATT; CDR2 reads SNEGSKA (reference sequence). Trimming stripped 6 bases from V and 0 bases from J, with 10 bases between. The CDR3 covers 13 residues. This chain's CDR3 is CSAPAYSTDTQYF. Here the CDR3 DNA reads TGCAGTGCCCCCGCCTACAGCACAGATACGCAGTATTTT.

This clonotype was observed a handful of times. This chain uses TRBV6-2 or TRBV6-3 with TRBJ2-7; D gene uncertain. This CDR3 is built from 13 residues. The germline V gene encodes CDR1 MNHEY and CDR2 SVGEGT. The germline V and J ends were trimmed by 2 bases and 5 bases, with 10 bases remaining between them. The CDR3 loop is CASSYGIYDEQYF. CDR3 DNA sequence: TGTGCCAGCAGTTACGGTATCTATGACGAGCAGTACTTC.

This clonotype was detected many times. The rearrangement uses TRBV5-5 and TRBJ2-5; TRBD2 aligns across 11 bases. CDR3 length: 16 residues. CDR1 is SGHKS, CDR2 YYEKEE, per germline (reference sequence). Trimming removed 3 bases from V and 2 bases from J; junction bases left unmatched: 6. Here the CDR3 DNA reads TGTGCCAGCAGCTGGCCGGGACTAGCGGCTCAAGAGACCCAGTACTTC. Protein sequence: CASSWPGLAAQETQYF.

This rearrangement joins TRBV2 to TRBJ1-3; D unclear. The germline CDR1 and CDR2 sequences are SNHLY and FYNNEI. The CDR3 is 13 residues long. V was shortened by 6 bases and J by 4 bases, with 10 bases between the two germline ends. The CDR3 bases are TGTGCCAGCAGGGAGGGAGTCGGAAACACCATATATTTT. It codes for CASREGVGNTIYF.

The rearrangement joins TRBV5-1 to TRBJ1-1, with 9 positions matching TRBD1. The CDR3 loop spans 14 amino acids. Trimming cost V 4 bases and J 4 bases; bases outside gene matches: 5. Germline V gene data show CDR1 as SGHRS and CDR2 as YFSETQ. CDR3 DNA sequence: TGCGCCAGCAGCGCCGGACAGGGGTTCACTGAAGCTTTCTTT. Protein sequence: CASSAGQGFTEAFF.

As concerns this clonotype: At one end, the junction sequence differs from germline, possibly due to a read error. The V call is TRBV6-2 or TRBV6-3, the J call TRBJ2-5, with D unclear. The CDR3 contains 14 residues. Germline assignment: CDR1 MNHEY and CDR2 SVGEGT. CDR3 loop: CASRMDGPYETLYF. Here the CDR3 DNA reads TGTGCCAGCAGGATGGACGGGCCCTATGAGACCCTGTACTTC.

This clonotype was counted between two and nine times. V gene TRBV6-6 combines with J gene TRBJ2-3; 9 nucleotides align to TRBD2. The CDR3 totals 19 residues. V lost 2 bases and J lost 0; bases outside the gene matches: 12. Germline loops: CDR1 MNHNY, CDR2 SVGAGI (reference sequence). CDR3 DNA: TGTGCCAGCAGTTACACCACAGCGGGGGGCAAACCTAGCACAGATACGCAGTATTTT. Translation gives CASSYTTAGGKPSTDTQYF.

The table lists this clonotype with a few counts. J is TRBJ1-2 and V is TRBV2; no reliable D call. Trimming left V 8 bases short and J 4 bases short, with 11 bases between. Germline V gene lookup returns CDR1 SNHLY and CDR2 FYNNEI. CDR3 length: 12 residues. CDR3 coding DNA: TGTGCCAGCGCCGCGGATGCCTATGGCTACACCTTC. Protein: CASAADAYGYTF.

The chain couples TRBV11-1 to TRBJ1-1; 8 bases are a match to TRBD1. Looked up from germline, CDR1 is SGHAT and CDR2 is FQDESV (reference sequence). The CDR3 has 15 residues. V was clipped by 4 bases and J by 0 bases; unmatched bases: 4. CDR3 region: CASSSQTGVNTEAFF. CDR3 bases: TGTGCCAGCAGCTCACAGACAGGGGTGAACACTGAAGCTTTCTTT.

V usage is TRBV29-1 and J usage is TRBJ1-1; the D gene is possibly TRBD1 (5 bases). Germline V lookup: CDR1 SQVTM, CDR2 ANQGSEA. The CDR3 loop spans 13 amino acids. The ends were cut back, 4 bases at V and 3 bases at J, with 12 bases in the middle. This CDR3 is CSVVLMGDTEAFF. In DNA form, the CDR3 reads TGCAGCGTTGTCCTTATGGGGGACACTGAAGCTTTCTTT. The full variable domain, in which reference TRBV29-1 and TRBJ1-1 provide the parts outside the CDR3, is SAVISQKPSRDICQRGTSLTIQCQVDSQVTMMFWYRQQPGQSLTLIATANQGSEATYESGFVIDKFPISRPNLTFSTLTVSNMSPEDSSIYLCSVVLMGDTEAFFGQGTRLTVV.

This rearrangement joins TRBV7-2 to TRBJ1-2, with TRBD1 matching 7 bases. The CDR3 has 16 amino acids. V was clipped by 5 bases and J by 3 bases; unmatched bases: 12. Germline lookup yields CDR1 SGHTA and CDR2 FQGNSA. CDR3 DNA: TGTGCCAGCAGCGCCACAGGGGTGGAGAGGCACTATGGCTACACCTTC. This sequence encodes CASSATGVERHYGYTF.

The sample holds a few counts of this clonotype. CDR3 loop: CASSPRFSSVPTGELFF. CDR3 nucleotide sequence: TGTGCCAGCTCACCACGCTTCTCGTCTGTACCCACCGGGGAGCTGTTTTTT. The chain has TRBV18 and TRBJ2-2, with unresolved D. Germline assignment: CDR1 KGHSH and CDR2 LQKENI. V was cut by 1 base and J by 4 bases, with 16 bases left in between. This CDR3 comprises 17 residues.

The rearrangement uses TRBV7-8 and TRBJ2-3, with D possibly matching TRBD1 (5 bases). CDR1 and CDR2 (germline): SGHVS, FQNEAQ. This CDR3 has 16 residues. Trimming took off 5 bases at V and 8 bases at J, with 23 bases between the two ends. Here the CDR3 DNA reads TGTGCCAGCAGCCTCCTGTTGGCAGGGAATGGTGTTACGCAGTATTTT. This translates into CASSLLLAGNGVTQYF.

There are a few counts of this clonotype. The rearrangement joins TRBV10-3 to TRBJ1-3, with a tentative D call TRBD1 (6 bases). The germline gives CDR1 ENHRY, CDR2 SYGVKD. V lost 0 bases and J lost 4, with 10 bases in between. The CDR3 extends over 15 amino acids. The CDR3 region has the DNA TGTGCCATCAGTGAGTCCCTAGGGACAGGAAACACCATATATTTT. The encoded protein is CAISESLGTGNTIYF.

The V and J genes are TRBV12-5 and TRBJ2-6; D unclear. CDR3 length: 14 amino acids. Germline V gene data show CDR1 as LGHNT and CDR2 as FRNRAP. V was pared by 4 bases and J by 3 bases, with 7 bases between. The CDR3 region has the DNA TGTGCTAGTGGTTGGGGTCTTGGGGCCAACGTCCTGACTTTC. This translates into CASGWGLGANVLTF.

This clonotype was seen a handful of times. CDR3 coding DNA: TGTGCCAGCAGCGTAGAAACAGGGCGGATCGGGGAGCTGTTTTTT. Its protein product is CASSVETGRIGELFF. The chain recombines TRBV9 with TRBJ2-2, with TRBD1 as a possible D gene (6 bases). CDR1 SGDLS and CDR2 YYNGEE come from the germline V gene. The CDR3 is 15 amino acids. V shed 0 bases and J shed 7 bases, with 13 bases lying between them.

The chain carries TRBV5-1 and TRBJ1-2; weak D call: TRBD1 (6 bases). Trimming stripped 4 bases from V and 5 bases from J, with 27 bases between. Looked up from germline, CDR1 is SGHRS and CDR2 is YFSETQ. This CDR3 region has 18 residues. CDR3: CASSLGWQGKILEYGYTF. In nucleotides, the CDR3 is TGCGCCAGCAGCCTTGGCTGGCAGGGGAAAATCCTGGAGTATGGCTACACCTTC.

V usage is TRBV20-1 and J usage is TRBJ2-1, with D unclear. The CDR3 totals 14 residues. Trimming cost V 1 base and J 2 bases, with 9 bases left between them. CDR1 and CDR2 (germline): DFQATT, SNEGSKA (reference sequence). CDR3 loop: CSARVVPTYNEQFF. CDR3 nucleotide sequence: TGCAGTGCTAGAGTAGTACCCACCTACAATGAGCAGTTCTTC.

This clonotype was seen a handful of times. V usage is TRBV5-1 and J usage is TRBJ2-1; TRBD2 might be the D (6 bases). CDR1 is SGHRS and CDR2 is YFSETQ in the germline V gene. This CDR3 spans 14 amino acids. V was cut by 0 bases and J by 8 bases, with 12 bases left in between. In nucleotides, the CDR3 is TGCGCCAGCAGCTTGGGCGGGGTCGGCGATGAGCAGTTCTTC. Translating gives CASSLGGVGDEQFF.

This clonotype has a count of ten or more. A read error may account for a junction end that differs from germline. This chain joins TRBV20-1 and TRBJ2-4; the D gene is possibly TRBD2 (6 bases). Germline CDR1 DFQATT, CDR2 SNEGSKA (reference sequence). This CDR3 has 13 residues. The CDR3 loop is CSTSLVAKNIQYF. The CDR3 DNA reads as TGCAGTACTAGCCTGGTAGCCAAAAACATTCAGTACTTC.

The rearrangement uses TRBV6-5 and TRBJ1-5, with unresolved D. V was clipped by 4 bases and J by 7 bases, with 17 bases between them. Germline V gene data show CDR1 as MNHEY and CDR2 as SVGAGI. This CDR3 comprises 15 residues. The CDR3 DNA reads TGTGCCAGCAGTTCCCGGACCTCAAGAGGCCAGCCCCAGCATTTT. This gives the protein CASSSRTSRGQPQHF.

This clonotype was found a few times. The chain employs TRBV5-1 and TRBJ1-1; no reliable D call. The germline CDR1 and CDR2 sequences are SGHRS and YFSETQ. CDR3 length equals 15 residues. Between the trimmed V and J ends, which lost 0 bases and 1 base, there was a span of 10 bases. The CDR3 nucleotides are TGCGCCAGCAGCTTGGGGCTACTAGAGAACACTGAAGCTTTCTTT. Protein sequence: CASSLGLLENTEAFF.

This clonotype has a handful of counts. This rearrangement joins TRBV4-1 to TRBJ2-3; D unresolved. Trimming left V 1 base short and J 6 bases short, with 17 bases between. The CDR3 extends over 16 amino acids. Per germline, CDR1 MGHRA and CDR2 YSYEKL. The CDR3 loop is CASSQVTHSLLDTQYF. In DNA form, the CDR3 reads TGCGCCAGCAGCCAAGTGACGCACTCCCTACTCGATACGCAGTATTTT.

In this sample, this clonotype turned up many times. The chain combines TRBV7-2 with TRBJ2-1; D gene uncertain. CDR1 and CDR2 from the germline V gene are SGHTA and FQGNSA. CDR3 size: 15 residues. V was trimmed by 5 bases and J by 0 bases, leaving 11 bases between them. CDR3 amino acids: CASSRAGSSYNEQFF. The CDR3 DNA reads as TGTGCCAGCAGCAGAGCCGGAAGCTCCTACAATGAGCAGTTCTTC.

The table lists this clonotype with a few counts. This chain connects TRBV6-2 or TRBV6-3 to TRBJ2-1; 9 bases line up with TRBD1. V was clipped by 5 bases and J by 3 bases; unmatched bases: 11. The germline V gene encodes CDR1 MNHEY and CDR2 SVGEGT. The CDR3 length is 17 residues. CDR3 sequence: CASSPIPGQGYYNEQFF. The CDR3 nucleotides read TGTGCCAGCAGTCCAATCCCGGGACAGGGATACTACAATGAGCAGTTCTTC.

The chain links TRBV19 to TRBJ2-3; D tentatively fits TRBD1 or TRBD2 (5 bases each). CDR3 length: 15 amino acids. Germline V CDR1 and CDR2: LNHDA, SQIVND (reference sequence). The V gene lost 10 bases and the J gene lost 0 bases, with 17 bases spanning the gap. The CDR3 sequence is CATRLGTTSTDTQYF. Here the CDR3 DNA reads TGTGCCACACGGTTGGGGACCACTAGCACAGATACGCAGTATTTT. The full variable domain, completed using reference TRBV19 and TRBJ2-3, is DGGITQSPKYLFRKEGQNVTLSCEQNLNHDAMYWYRQDPGQGLRLIYYSQIVNDFQKGDIAEGYSVSREKKESFPLTVTSAQKNPTAFYLCATRLGTTSTDTQYFGPGTRLTVL.

In its sample, this clonotype was seen a few times. The chain employs TRBV6-5 and TRBJ1-6, with D unclear. The germline CDR1 and CDR2 sequences are MNHEY and SVGAGI. The CDR3 totals 13 residues. Written as DNA, the CDR3 is TGTGCTTGTTCCGGCAGCCCCAATTCACCCCTCCACTTT. This translates into CACSGSPNSPLHF.